This T cell receptor (beta chain) was recovered during a study of shared clonotypes between healthy human individuals. Whole-study context: Per-donor plates numbered three CD4 naive, three CD4 memory, two CD8 naive and one CD8 memory. General study results and limits: In this cohort, only blood was sampled, and tissue repertoires likely differ. Generally, estimated richness proved larger in naive subsets than it did in memory subsets.

Genomic DNA from each subset was divided evenly over several immunoSEQ plates. The protocol was immunoSEQ multiplex PCR, while the TCRdb copy is restricted to in-frame clones and leaves out a portion. The sample records around 990,000 clones, about 72% being singletons. With respect to this clone: The antigen remains undetermined.

The CDR3 is made up of 17 amino acids. V was trimmed by 0 bases and J by 0 bases, leaving 12 bases between them. Germline V CDR1 and CDR2: LNHNV, YYDKDF (reference sequence). The sequence came from a man between 18 and 29 years old in good health. Some clones in this sample may be carry-over from other donors' samples. This chain links TRBV15 with TRBJ1-5; no clear D gene. Sequencing was carried out using memory CD4+ T cells from PBMCs. Subset given: CD45RA-negative fraction. The CDR3 loop reads CATSRDLGFYSNQPQHF. The CDR3 nucleotides are TGTGCCACCAGCAGAGATCTCGGGTTTTATAGCAATCAGCCCCAGCATTTT.